This T cell receptor beta chain was obtained from a study of technical replicates of blood from a handful of donors. From germline, CDR1 is SGHRS and CDR2 YFSETQ. The ends were cut back, 4 bases at V and 7 bases at J, with 8 bases in the middle. CDR3 length equals 12 residues. Sequencing was performed with immunoSEQ multiplex PCR; in TCRdb, only in-frame clones are kept and a portion is missing. This sample carries nearly 70,000 clones, roughly nine tenths of them seen once, and the ten largest clones take roughly 5%. This chain joins TRBV5-1 and TRBJ2-2; perhaps TRBD1 as D (6 bases). Material: PBMCs. This TCR was sampled from a human donor in good health. Some clones in this sample may be carry-over from other donors' samples. This chain's CDR3 is CASSLTGGELFF. As DNA, the CDR3 is TGCGCCAGCAGCCTGACAGGCGGGGAGCTGTTTTTT.